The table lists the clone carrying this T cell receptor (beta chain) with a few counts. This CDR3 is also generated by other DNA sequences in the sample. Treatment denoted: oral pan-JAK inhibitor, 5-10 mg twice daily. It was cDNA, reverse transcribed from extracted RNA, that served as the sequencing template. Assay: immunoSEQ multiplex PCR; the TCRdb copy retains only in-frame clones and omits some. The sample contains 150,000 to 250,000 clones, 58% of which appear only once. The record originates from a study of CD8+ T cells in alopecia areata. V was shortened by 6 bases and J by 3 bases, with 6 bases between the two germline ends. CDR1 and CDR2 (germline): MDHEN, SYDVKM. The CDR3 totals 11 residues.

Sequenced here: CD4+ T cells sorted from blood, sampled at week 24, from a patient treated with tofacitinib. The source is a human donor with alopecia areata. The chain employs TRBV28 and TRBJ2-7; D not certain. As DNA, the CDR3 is TGTGCCAGCAGAGACCGCTACGAGCAGTACTTC. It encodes CASRDRYEQYF.